What follows are 26 T cell receptor beta chains derived from one specimen sequenced in a study of shared clonotypes between healthy human individuals. The method was immunoSEQ multiplex PCR; TCRdb's version includes in-frame clones alone and lacks a portion of them. This table holds millions of clones, around 90% found once. Sequenced input: naive CD4+ T cells sorted from blood. As for subset: CD45RA+ positively selected. Every receptor here comes from a man in his late teens or twenties in good health.

This clone was seen a single time. The V and J genes are TRBV5-6 and TRBJ1-2, with 7 bases aligning to TRBD1. The V and J ends lost 4 bases and 8 bases, in that order; junction bases with no gene match: 11. The germline gives CDR1 SGHDT, CDR2 YYEEEE. CDR3 length: 14 amino acids. Here the CDR3 reads CASSQLTGLGGYTF. The CDR3 region has the DNA TGTGCCAGCAGCCAATTGACAGGGCTCGGGGGCTACACCTTC.

The gene calls are TRBV29-1 and TRBJ1-2, with TRBD1 matching 7 bases. This CDR3 is built from 12 residues. Germline values: CDR1 SQVTM, CDR2 ANQGSEA. V was clipped by 4 bases and J by 4 bases; unmatched bases: 3. The DNA for the CDR3 is TGCAGCGTTGTAAGGGGGCTCTATGGCTACACCTTC. This codes for CSVVRGLYGYTF.

V usage is TRBV7-2 and J usage is TRBJ2-7, with 13 positions matching TRBD2. V shed 0 bases, J shed 7 bases, and the junction held 9 bases outside the gene matches. The CDR3 is 17 amino acids. The germline gives CDR1 SGHTA, CDR2 FQGNSA. CDR3 DNA sequence: TGTGCCAGCAGCTTAGCGAGGGGACTAGCGGGATCAGGGGAGCAGTACTTC. Its translation: CASSLARGLAGSGEQYF.

Here the CDR3 reads CASSAPSGGAETQYF. CDR3 in DNA: TGTGCCAGCAGTGCTCCTAGCGGGGGGGCAGAGACCCAGTACTTC. The genes are TRBV28 and TRBJ2-5, with 12 bases aligning to TRBD2. V lost 5 bases to trimming and J lost 4 bases; unmatched junction nucleotides: 5. The germline gives CDR1 MDHEN, CDR2 SYDVKM. The CDR3 loop spans 15 amino acids.

The gene calls are TRBV29-1 and TRBJ2-3, with D uncertain. The V and J ends lost 0 bases and 2 bases respectively, with 15 bases between them. The germline CDR1 and CDR2 sequences are SQVTM and ANQGSEA. The CDR3 runs 16 residues. CDR3 loop: CSVEDQPPSSTDTQYF. CDR3 nucleotide sequence: TGCAGCGTTGAAGATCAGCCACCGTCTTCCACAGATACGCAGTATTTT.

The chain recombines TRBV9 with TRBJ2-2; the match to TRBD1 covers 7 bases. Germline V gives CDR1 SGDLS, CDR2 YYNGEE. The CDR3 is 15 residues long. The V gene end was trimmed by 4 bases and the J gene end by 5 bases; junction bases not matched to a gene: 8. Here the CDR3 reads CASSTGQVATGELFF. The CDR3 DNA is TGTGCCAGCAGCACAGGACAGGTGGCAACCGGGGAGCTGTTTTTT.

The chain joins TRBV5-1 to TRBJ1-5; TRBD1 aligns across 11 bases. Germline-derived CDR1 and CDR2 are SGHRS and YFSETQ. This CDR3 region has 14 residues. The V and J ends lost 4 bases and 9 bases, in that order; junction bases with no gene match: 6. The CDR3 here is CASSEGTGGRPQHF. CDR3 sequence (DNA): TGCGCCAGCAGCGAGGGGACAGGGGGTCGGCCCCAGCATTTT.

The table lists this clone with a count of one. This chain connects TRBV5-1 to TRBJ2-2, with a possible D match to TRBD1 (5 bases). The CDR3 totals 17 residues. Germline V gene data show CDR1 as SGHRS and CDR2 as YFSETQ. Trimming cost V 0 bases and J 2 bases, with 14 bases left between them. CDR3 loop: CASSLALQGINTGELFF. The CDR3 nucleotides read TGCGCCAGCAGCTTGGCCCTTCAGGGCATAAACACCGGGGAGCTGTTTTTT.

V gene TRBV6-6 combines with J gene TRBJ2-2, with D uncertain. Germline V CDR1 and CDR2: MNHNY, SVGAGI (reference sequence). This CDR3 contains 13 residues. V gave up 4 bases and J gave up 6 bases, with 9 bases separating them. CDR3 bases: TGTGCCAGCAGTTTTGCCTCCGCCGGGGAGCTGTTTTTT. Protein product: CASSFASAGELFF.

This chain joins TRBV7-2 and TRBJ2-2; 9 bases align to TRBD1. V lost 1 base and J lost 4; bases outside the gene matches: 1. Germline values: CDR1 SGHTA, CDR2 FQGNSA. The CDR3 covers 15 residues. CDR3 in DNA: TGTGCCAGCAGCTTAGAGACAGGGGGCACCGGGGAGCTGTTTTTT. Residues: CASSLETGGTGELFF.

With regard to this clone: Without the conserved terminal phenylalanine or tryptophan, this CDR3 likely stems from a read error. CDR3: CASSVGSSSYEQYL. DNA for the CDR3: TGTGCCAGCAGCGTCGGGTCAAGCTCCTACGAGCAGTACCTC. The chain combines TRBV6-6 with TRBJ2-7; no definite D call. V was trimmed by 6 bases and J by 0 bases, leaving 12 bases between them. The CDR3 runs 14 residues. Germline CDR1 reads MNHNY; CDR2 reads SVGAGI (reference sequence).

This chain connects TRBV6-1 to TRBJ2-3, with a tentative D call TRBD2 (6 bases). The V gene's germline CDR1 is MNHNS and CDR2 SASEGT. The V and J ends lost 8 bases and 0 bases respectively, with 15 bases between them. The CDR3 length is 15 residues. CDR3: CASSWGVPSTDTQYF. DNA for the CDR3: TGTGCCAGCTCCTGGGGGGTCCCTAGCACAGATACGCAGTATTTT.

The chain recombines TRBV9 with TRBJ2-1, with 8 bases identical to TRBD1. With V trimmed by 4 bases and J by 2 bases, 5 bases remained unmatched. The germline V gene encodes CDR1 SGDLS and CDR2 YYNGEE. The CDR3 totals 15 residues. The CDR3 spells CASSFTTGAYNEQFF. The CDR3 DNA reads as TGTGCCAGCAGCTTTACGACAGGGGCCTACAATGAGCAGTTCTTC.

In this sample, this clone turned up once. J is TRBJ1-5 and V is TRBV7-8; D not resolved. Trimming cost V 4 bases and J 4 bases, with 11 bases left between them. Germline loops: CDR1 SGHVS, CDR2 FQNEAQ. CDR3 length: 14 amino acids. CDR3 nucleotide sequence: TGTGCCAGCAGCTCAGTCGGAGGTAATCAGCCCCAGCATTTT. Translation: CASSSVGGNQPQHF.

V gene TRBV27 combines with J gene TRBJ2-7, with no clear D. The germline gives CDR1 MNHEY, CDR2 SMNVEV (reference sequence). CDR3 size: 13 residues. V was trimmed by 6 bases and J by 3 bases, leaving 12 bases between them. The CDR3 bases are TGTGCCAGCAGCTCAATCGAACGCTACGAGCAGTACTTC. Encoded protein: CASSSIERYEQYF.

Here the CDR3 reads CASNPSGHGTYEQYF. DNA for the CDR3: TGTGCCAGCAACCCAAGTGGTCACGGCACCTACGAGCAGTACTTC. This chain connects TRBV2 to TRBJ2-7; D gene ambiguous. The CDR3 runs 15 residues. Germline-derived CDR1 and CDR2 are SNHLY and FYNNEI. The V end lost 7 bases, the J end lost 2 bases, and 18 bases lay between the germline ends.

The chain couples TRBV7-2 to TRBJ2-4; the match to TRBD2 covers 10 bases. The CDR3 is 18 amino acids. V was pared by 5 bases and J by 0 bases, with 10 bases of the junction left unmatched. The germline CDR1 and CDR2 sequences are SGHTA and FQGNSA. This CDR3 is CASSLQREGPLAKNIQYF. In DNA form, the CDR3 reads TGTGCCAGCAGCCTGCAGCGGGAGGGACCCTTAGCCAAAAACATTCAGTACTTC. Using reference TRBV7-2 and TRBJ2-4 for the parts outside the CDR3, the full variable domain is GAGVSQSPSNKVTEKGKDVELRCDPISGHTALYWYRQSLGQGLEFLIYFQGNSAPDKSGLPSDRFSAERTGGSVSTLTIQRTQQEDSAVYLCASSLQREGPLAKNIQYFGAGTRLSVL.

This sequence joins TRBV7-8 and TRBJ1-2; TRBD1 matches 7 bases. Unmatched junction bases numbered 14, after V lost 6 bases and J lost 7 bases. Germline loops: CDR1 SGHVS, CDR2 FQNEAQ. This CDR3 comprises 15 residues. The CDR3 DNA sequence: TGTGCCAGCAGATCCCCGGGACAGTCGGGGGGTGGCTACACCTTC. Translated: CASRSPGQSGGGYTF.

The genes are TRBV30 and TRBJ1-2, with D perhaps TRBD1 (6 bases). With 8 bases removed from V and 8 bases from J, the gap between germline ends came to 18 bases. Germline CDR1 is GTSNPN and CDR2 is SVGIG (reference sequence). The CDR3 loop spans 12 amino acids. CDR3 residues: CAHVGGPGGYTF. In nucleotides, the CDR3 is TGTGCCCACGTTGGGGGGCCAGGAGGCTACACCTTC.

The J gene is TRBJ2-2, the V gene TRBV6-5, with D hard to call. Trimming removed 7 bases from V and 4 bases from J, with 10 bases in between. Germline V gene lookup returns CDR1 MNHEY and CDR2 SVGAGI. The CDR3 is made up of 13 amino acids. The CDR3 sequence is CASIFPSTGELFF. DNA for the CDR3: TGTGCCAGCATATTTCCGAGCACCGGGGAGCTGTTTTTT.

CDR3 bases: TGTGCCAGCAGCTTGGCCTCACGGGCGGAGACCCAGTACTTC. Translated: CASSLASRAETQYF. V usage is TRBV5-6 and J usage is TRBJ2-5; D gene unclear. Looked up from germline, CDR1 is SGHDT and CDR2 is YYEEEE. Trimming cost V 0 bases and J 5 bases, with 11 bases left between them. The CDR3 spans 14 residues.

A remark on this clone: This CDR3 is also generated by other DNA sequences in the sample. V gene TRBV19 combines with J gene TRBJ2-2; 9 bases align to TRBD1. The CDR3 has 15 amino acids. Germline trimming cut 6 bases from V and 5 bases from J; bases unmatched to any gene: 7. Germline assignment: CDR1 LNHDA and CDR2 SQIVND (reference sequence). The CDR3 here is CASSPRQGGTGELFF. The CDR3 nucleotides read TGTGCCAGTAGCCCCCGACAGGGGGGGACCGGGGAGCTGTTTTTT.

V is TRBV10-2 and J is TRBJ1-6; TRBD1 aligns across 7 bases. Looked up from germline, CDR1 is WSHSY and CDR2 is SAAADI. Trimming removed 6 bases from V and 5 bases from J; junction bases left unmatched: 4. The CDR3 is made up of 14 amino acids. Here the CDR3 DNA reads TGCGCCAGCAGCCAACAGGGGAATAATTCACCCCTCCACTTT. Protein sequence: CASSQQGNNSPLHF.

V usage is TRBV5-3 and J usage is TRBJ1-1; D is possibly TRBD1 (6 bases). TRBV5-3 falls under the ORF class, with uncertain function. This CDR3 contains 13 residues. Trimming pared 0 bases from V and 4 bases from J, leaving 7 bases between. CDR3 protein: CARSLGRGTEAFF. The CDR3 DNA is TGTGCCAGAAGCTTGGGCAGGGGCACTGAAGCTTTCTTT.

The chain couples TRBV19 to TRBJ2-2; tentative D call: TRBD1 (5 bases). Germline V gene lookup returns CDR1 LNHDA and CDR2 SQIVND (reference sequence). The CDR3 is made up of 13 amino acids. V lost 5 bases, J lost 4 bases, and 8 bases lay in between. The CDR3, as DNA: TGTGCCAGTAGTGGGGCAGGCACCGGGGAGCTGTTTTTT. It is translated as CASSGAGTGELFF.

The rearrangement links TRBV7-8 to TRBJ1-3, with 8 bases fitting TRBD1. Germline CDR1 and CDR2: SGHVS and FQNEAQ. Trimming cost V 0 bases and J 8 bases; bases outside gene matches: 9. The CDR3 is 16 amino acids. CDR3 sequence (DNA): TGTGCCAGCAGCTTAGCTCCTGACAGGGGTACAGACACCATATATTTT. Protein: CASSLAPDRGTDTIYF.